Listed below are T cell receptor beta chains from one sample, sequenced in a study of identical twins. TCRdb reprocessed the 5' RACE reads via MiXCR and lists one record per CDR3 protein. The sample carries just over 450,000 distinct CDR3 sequences, 14% recorded once. The sample was also reused in another study, on yellow fever vaccine responses in identical twins.

Sequenced: CD4+ T cells sorted from blood. Receptor source: a woman under 30 in good health. The CDR3 runs from the conserved cysteine through the conserved F or W. A D gene is named only where the DNA matches it firmly.

J: TRBJ1-1; V: TRBV12-3/TRBV12-4; D: -; CDR3: CASSPRRGGDTEAFF
J: TRBJ2-1; V: TRBV29-1; D: TRBD2; CDR3: CSVGLAGTYEQFF
J: TRBJ1-1; V: TRBV6-5; D: -; CDR3: CASSYSRVLNTEAFF
J: TRBJ2-7; V: TRBV20-1; D: -; CDR3: CSARDYAGSDYEQYF
J: TRBJ2-4; V: TRBV4-1; D: -; CDR3: CASSQEQSYAKNIQYF
J: TRBJ2-7; V: TRBV25-1; D: -; CDR3: CASTGSTYEQYF
J: TRBJ1-5; V: TRBV7-9; D: -; CDR3: CASSLVPRATSNQPQHF
J: TRBJ1-6; V: TRBV6-1; D: -; CDR3: CASMEGHSPLHF
J: TRBJ2-5; V: TRBV11-2; D: -; CDR3: CASSPPTQRETQYF
J: TRBJ2-5; V: TRBV11-2; D: -; CDR3: CASSLGSRAMETQYF
J: TRBJ1-5; V: TRBV5-5; D: -; CDR3: CASSSSGISNQPQHF
J: TRBJ2-7; V: TRBV3-1; D: TRBD1; CDR3: CASSQEGMDRGQYF
J: TRBJ2-5; V: TRBV28; D: -; CDR3: CASSSPPAGVETQYF
J: TRBJ2-7; V: TRBV7-2; D: -; CDR3: CASSRQGGTPSYEQYF
J: TRBJ2-2; V: TRBV20-1; D: -; CDR3: CSRGKGNTGELFF
J: TRBJ2-1; V: TRBV6-2/TRBV6-3; D: TRBD2; CDR3: CASSPPTSGRQRYEQFF
J: TRBJ2-2; V: TRBV5-5; D: -; CDR3: CASSFTGVSGELFF
J: TRBJ2-7; V: TRBV28; D: -; CDR3: CASSPSGSNYEQYF
J: TRBJ2-1; V: TRBV6-1; D: TRBD2; CDR3: CASRSSGTRLEEQFF
J: TRBJ2-7; V: TRBV10-3; D: -; CDR3: CAISEGGGNYEQYF
J: TRBJ2-7; V: TRBV21-1; D: -; CDR3: CAIPPAPQYF
J: TRBJ2-7; V: TRBV15; D: -; CDR3: CATSRDWAGSYEQYF
J: TRBJ2-1; V: TRBV7-9; D: TRBD1; CDR3: CAYFPRDSHNEQFF
J: TRBJ1-2; V: TRBV7-9; D: TRBD1; CDR3: CASSEGDRPNYGYTF
J: TRBJ2-2; V: TRBV7-2; D: -; CDR3: CASSLVGSKLTGELFF
J: TRBJ1-1; V: TRBV6-2/TRBV6-3; D: TRBD1; CDR3: CASRAPGTGGTEAFF
J: TRBJ2-2; V: TRBV6-2/TRBV6-3; D: -; CDR3: CASRDPGPTGELFF
J: TRBJ2-2; V: TRBV19; D: TRBD2; CDR3: CASSTRTSLITTGELFF
J: TRBJ2-3; V: TRBV28; D: -; CDR3: CASSLVLSGVGTDTQYF
J: TRBJ2-3; V: TRBV5-1; D: -; CDR3: CASWDGGRTDTQYF
J: TRBJ2-1; V: TRBV6-2/TRBV6-3; D: -; CDR3: CASSYSTASSVFF
J: TRBJ2-2; V: TRBV7-9; D: TRBD2; CDR3: CASSTRTSGSHGELFF
J: TRBJ2-1; V: TRBV15; D: -; CDR3: CATSRPGLSGSYNEQFF
J: TRBJ2-7; V: TRBV20-1; D: TRBD2; CDR3: CSALTSEGRYEQYF
J: TRBJ2-2; V: TRBV5-1; D: -; CDR3: CASSLEGVNTGELFF
J: TRBJ2-2; V: TRBV5-1; D: -; CDR3: CASSLGLNLGELFF
J: TRBJ2-1; V: TRBV4-3; D: -; CDR3: CASSQDLRANEQFF
J: TRBJ2-5; V: TRBV5-1; D: -; CDR3: CASSLGSTRETQYF
J: TRBJ2-5; V: TRBV5-1; D: TRBD2; CDR3: CASSDGPAGVETQYF
J: TRBJ2-3; V: TRBV4-2; D: TRBD2; CDR3: CASSLSSGGHSTDTQYF
J: TRBJ2-2; V: TRBV6-5; D: -; CDR3: CAIDGTGELFF
J: TRBJ2-4; V: TRBV13; D: TRBD2; CDR3: CASSLGTTRVEAKNIQYF
J: TRBJ2-5; V: TRBV5-1; D: -; CDR3: CASSLTGSRETQYF
J: TRBJ2-7; V: TRBV6-5; D: -; CDR3: CASSYSHGSYEQYF
J: TRBJ2-5; V: TRBV20-1; D: -; CDR3: CSASSQTQYF
J: TRBJ1-5; V: TRBV29-1; D: -; CDR3: CSAQMGGQPQHF
J: TRBJ2-5; V: TRBV2; D: -; CDR3: CASSRDLLWTQYF
J: TRBJ2-1; V: TRBV20-1; D: -; CDR3: CSASEEYNEQFF
J: TRBJ1-2; V: TRBV4-2; D: -; CDR3: CASSQDTSLGQSSYGYTF
J: TRBJ1-1; V: TRBV12-3/TRBV12-4; D: -; CDR3: CASSQRDSNTEAFF
J: TRBJ2-5; V: TRBV5-6; D: TRBD1; CDR3: CASSSDLGQSQETQYF